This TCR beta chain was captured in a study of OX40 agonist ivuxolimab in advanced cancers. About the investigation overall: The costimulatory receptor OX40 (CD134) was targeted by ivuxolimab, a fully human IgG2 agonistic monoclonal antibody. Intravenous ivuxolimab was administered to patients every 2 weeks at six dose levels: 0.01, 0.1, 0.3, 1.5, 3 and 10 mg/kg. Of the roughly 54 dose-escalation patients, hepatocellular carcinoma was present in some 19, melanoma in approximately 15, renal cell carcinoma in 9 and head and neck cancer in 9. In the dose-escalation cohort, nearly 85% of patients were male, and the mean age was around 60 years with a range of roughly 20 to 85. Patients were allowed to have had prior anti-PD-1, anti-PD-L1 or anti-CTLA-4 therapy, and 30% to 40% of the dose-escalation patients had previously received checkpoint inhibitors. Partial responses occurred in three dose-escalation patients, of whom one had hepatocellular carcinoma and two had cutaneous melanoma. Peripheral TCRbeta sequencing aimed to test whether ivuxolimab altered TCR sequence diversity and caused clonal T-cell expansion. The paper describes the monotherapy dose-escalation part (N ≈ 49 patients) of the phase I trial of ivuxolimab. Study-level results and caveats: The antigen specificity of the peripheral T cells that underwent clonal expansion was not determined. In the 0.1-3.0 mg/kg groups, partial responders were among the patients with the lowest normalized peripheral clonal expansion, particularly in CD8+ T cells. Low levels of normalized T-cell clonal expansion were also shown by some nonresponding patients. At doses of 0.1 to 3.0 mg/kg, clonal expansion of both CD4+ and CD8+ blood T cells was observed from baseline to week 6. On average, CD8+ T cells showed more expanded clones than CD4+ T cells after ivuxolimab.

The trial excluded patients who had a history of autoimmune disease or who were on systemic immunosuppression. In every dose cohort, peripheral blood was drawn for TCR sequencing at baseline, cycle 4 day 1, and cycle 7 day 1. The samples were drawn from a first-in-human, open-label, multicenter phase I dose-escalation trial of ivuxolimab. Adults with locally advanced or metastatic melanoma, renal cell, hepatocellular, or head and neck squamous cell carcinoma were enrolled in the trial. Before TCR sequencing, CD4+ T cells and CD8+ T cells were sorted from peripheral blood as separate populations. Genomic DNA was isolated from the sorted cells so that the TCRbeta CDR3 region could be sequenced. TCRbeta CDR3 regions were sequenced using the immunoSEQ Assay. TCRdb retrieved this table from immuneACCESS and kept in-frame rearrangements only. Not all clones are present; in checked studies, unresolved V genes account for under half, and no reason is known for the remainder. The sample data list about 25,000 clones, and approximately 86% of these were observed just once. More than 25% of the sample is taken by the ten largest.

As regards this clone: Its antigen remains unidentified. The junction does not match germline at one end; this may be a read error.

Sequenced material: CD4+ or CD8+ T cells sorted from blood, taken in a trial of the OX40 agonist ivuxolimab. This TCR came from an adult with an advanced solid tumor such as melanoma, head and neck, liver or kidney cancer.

The DNA sequence follows: TGTGCCAGCAGCTTAGCGTCCGGTTTACAGGGTGGTTATGACTACACCTTC. Its protein is CASSLASGLQGGYDYTF. Recombination connected TRBV7-2 to TRBJ1-2; tentative D gene TRBD1, with 6 bases matching. CDR1 and CDR2, looked up from the germline V gene, are SGHTA and FQGNSA. The CDR3 contains 17 residues, cysteine and phenylalanine counted. Solely the CDR3 DNA is kept, with 51 bases framed from the first base.